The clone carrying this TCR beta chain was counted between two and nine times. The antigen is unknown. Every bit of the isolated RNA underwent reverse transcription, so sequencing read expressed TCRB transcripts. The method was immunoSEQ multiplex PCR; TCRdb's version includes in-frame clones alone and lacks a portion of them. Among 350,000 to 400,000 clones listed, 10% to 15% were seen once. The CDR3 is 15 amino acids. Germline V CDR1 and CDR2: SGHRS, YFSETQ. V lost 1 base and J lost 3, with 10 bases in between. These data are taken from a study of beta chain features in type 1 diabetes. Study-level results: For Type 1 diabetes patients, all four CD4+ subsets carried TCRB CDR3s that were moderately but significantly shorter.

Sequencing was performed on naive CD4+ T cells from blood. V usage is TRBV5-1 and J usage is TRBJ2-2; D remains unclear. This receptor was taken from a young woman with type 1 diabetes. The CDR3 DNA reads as TGCGCCAGCAGCTTGCCCGCCGGAGACACCGGGGAGCTGTTTTTT. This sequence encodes CASSLPAGDTGELFF.